This TCR beta chain was retrieved from a study of control samples from healthy donors and cancer patients. This CDR3 is built from 15 residues. V shed 3 bases and J 3 bases; nucleotides not matched to a gene: 4. Germline values: CDR1 WSHSY, CDR2 SAAADI. Profiled with immunoSEQ multiplex PCR; TCRdb holds only in-frame clones, not every one. The sample data list fewer than 200,000 clones. Sequenced input: blood. This sequence was found in a woman aged 25 to 39 in good health. The chain employs TRBV10-2 and TRBJ2-3; TRBD2 agrees at 9 bases. Here the CDR3 DNA reads TGCGCCAGCAGTGATCGCGGGGGGGCTACAGATACGCAGTATTTT. Protein: CASSDRGGATDTQYF.